The clone carrying this T cell receptor beta chain showed up just a few times. Looked up from germline, CDR1 is LNHDA and CDR2 is SQIVND (reference sequence). Trimming removed 10 bases from V and 4 bases from J, with 8 bases in between. CDR3 size: 11 residues. This sample stems from a study of identical twins. TCRdb used MiXCR to reprocess the 5' RACE reads, holding one entry per CDR3 protein. The sample holds hundreds of thousands of distinct CDR3 sequences, roughly 6% seen once. Sequencing input: naive T cells sorted from blood. The clonotype was recovered from a man younger than 35 in good health. This chain links TRBV19 with TRBJ1-3; no definite D call. The CDR3 bases are TGTGCCACCACACGAGGAAACACCATATATTTT. It translates to CATTRGNTIYF.